The 23 T cell receptor beta chains below were found in one sample sequenced in a study of cytomegalovirus exposure and HLA in healthy donors. PCR primers comprised 60 Vbeta and 13 Jbeta primers. The method was immunoSEQ multiplex PCR; TCRdb's version includes in-frame clones alone and lacks a portion of them. The table records roughly 170,000 clones, approximately 86% of them present only once. The specimen sequenced was PBMCs. The receptors derive from a male donor in good health and CMV-seronegative.

This chain connects TRBV19 to TRBJ2-7, with D possibly being TRBD2 (5 bases). The CDR3 runs 14 residues. Germline V gene lookup returns CDR1 LNHDA and CDR2 SQIVND (reference sequence). Trimming removed 8 bases from V and 7 bases from J, with 21 bases in between. DNA of the CDR3: TGTGCCAGTGCCCTACTCCCGGAGGTCGGGGAGCAGTACTTC. Translation gives CASALLPEVGEQYF.

This clone showed up just a few times. The genes are TRBV7-9 and TRBJ2-2; D is unclear. The V end lost 5 bases, the J end lost 6 bases, and 10 bases lay between the germline ends. The CDR3 spans 13 residues. CDR1 is SEHNR and CDR2 is FQNEAQ in the germline V gene (reference sequence). Written as DNA, the CDR3 is TGTGCCAGCAGCCCCTCAGTCTCCGGGGAGCTGTTTTTT. It codes for CASSPSVSGELFF.

The V call is TRBV7-9, the J call TRBJ2-2; 9 bases are shared with TRBD1. The CDR3 is made up of 14 amino acids. Trimming removed 9 bases from V and 4 bases from J; junction bases left unmatched: 6. Germline V gene sequence: CDR1 SEHNR, CDR2 FQNEAQ (reference sequence). The CDR3 DNA is TGTGCCAGAACGAAGACAGGGGGCACCGGGGAGCTGTTTTTT. This sequence encodes CARTKTGGTGELFF.

This clone was counted once. The chain employs TRBV5-1 and TRBJ1-5, with TRBD1 matching over 8 bases. This CDR3 comprises 14 residues. The V segment lost 4 bases and the J segment 6 bases; nucleotides outside the gene matches: 6. CDR1 SGHRS and CDR2 YFSETQ come from the germline V gene. The CDR3 loop reads CASSLTGEAQPQHF. The CDR3 nucleotides are TGCGCCAGCAGCCTGACAGGGGAGGCTCAGCCCCAGCATTTT.

This clone has a single count. V and J are TRBV21-1 and TRBJ2-2; the D call of TRBD1 is as the table states it, not checked on the DNA. TRBV21-1 is a recognized pseudogene. CDR3 length: 14 residues. The CDR3: CASSSHSLTGELFF. The CDR3 DNA sequence: TGTGCCAGCAGCAGTCACAGCCTCACCGGGGAGCTGTTTTTT.

The chain links TRBV7-9 to TRBJ1-2; 10 bases map to TRBD1. J lost 6 bases, V lost 5 bases, and 6 bases had no gene match. Per germline, CDR1 SEHNR and CDR2 FQNEAQ (reference sequence). The CDR3 consists of 14 residues. The CDR3 nucleotides are TGTGCCAGCAGCCACCCCGGGACAGGGGATGGCTACACCTTC. Translation: CASSHPGTGDGYTF.

The rearrangement uses TRBV20-1 and TRBJ2-3, with D tentatively TRBD2 (5 bases). This CDR3 has 11 residues. CDR1 DFQATT and CDR2 SNEGSKA come from the germline V gene (reference sequence). The CDR3 spells CSGAGTDTQYF. CDR3 nucleotide sequence: TGCAGCGGAGCGGGCACAGATACGCAGTATTTT.

The chain carries TRBV5-6 and TRBJ1-4; TRBD1 might be the D (5 bases). V was clipped by 0 bases and J by 8 bases, with 17 bases between them. The CDR3 loop spans 16 amino acids. Looked up from germline, CDR1 is SGHDT and CDR2 is YYEEEE. The CDR3 DNA reads as TGTGCCAGCAGCTTGGATGACGGGCCACGGGGGGAAAAACTGTTTTTT. Translating it yields CASSLDDGPRGEKLFF.

J is TRBJ1-1 and V is TRBV13, with TRBD1 as a possible D gene (5 bases). The germline CDR1 and CDR2 sequences are PRHDT and FYEKMQ (reference sequence). Deletions cut 0 bases from V and 5 bases from J, with 16 bases between. This CDR3 contains 16 residues. The CDR3, as DNA: TGTGCCAGCAGCTTAGGCCGGGGAGGGGTGCGGACTGAAGCTTTCTTT. Amino acids: CASSLGRGGVRTEAFF.

The rearrangement uses TRBV19 and TRBJ2-5; possibly TRBD2 for D (6 bases). Looked up from germline, CDR1 is LNHDA and CDR2 is SQIVND (reference sequence). Between the trimmed V and J ends, which lost 4 bases and 13 bases, there was a span of 25 bases. The CDR3 has 15 residues. CDR3 in amino acids: CASSTDSVPRRARYF. The DNA of the CDR3 is TGTGCCAGTAGTACCGACAGTGTTCCAAGGAGGGCACGGTACTTC.

The chain couples TRBV15 to TRBJ2-2; the D gene is possibly TRBD1 (6 bases). This CDR3 is 14 amino acids long. The V end lost 5 bases, the J end lost 2 bases, and 9 bases lay between the germline ends. Germline V gene sequence: CDR1 LNHNV, CDR2 YYDKDF (reference sequence). CDR3 sequence reads: CATSLGHNTGELFF. CDR3 nucleotides: TGTGCCACCAGCCTGGGACATAACACCGGGGAGCTGTTTTTT.

The gene calls are TRBV6-5 and TRBJ1-2; 8 bases align to TRBD1. In germline, CDR1 is MNHEY, CDR2 SVGAGI. The CDR3 sequence is 14 residues long. J gave up 8 bases and V 7 bases, and 12 bases lay outside the gene matches. The CDR3 spells CASTLEWTGWGYTF. The CDR3 region has the DNA TGTGCCAGCACCCTAGAATGGACAGGGTGGGGCTACACCTTC.

This clone was detected a few times. The chain carries TRBV27 and TRBJ1-1; TRBD1 matches at 7 bases. J gave up 4 bases and V 5 bases, and 10 bases lay outside the gene matches. Germline V gene sequence: CDR1 MNHEY, CDR2 SMNVEV (reference sequence). CDR3 length: 15 amino acids. This CDR3 is CASSTMSPGGTEAFF. CDR3 DNA: TGTGCCAGCAGTACGATGTCCCCAGGGGGCACTGAAGCTTTCTTT.

The chain employs TRBV7-3 and TRBJ2-3; D is possibly TRBD1 (5 bases). CDR1 is SGHTA and CDR2 is FQGTGA in the germline V gene. The CDR3 is 15 residues long. V lost 5 bases, J lost 6 bases, and 18 bases lay in between. CDR3 residues: CASSTQGLVSDTQYF. In DNA, the CDR3 is TGTGCCAGCAGCACCCAGGGTCTCGTGTCGGATACGCAGTATTTT.

The chain links TRBV5-1 to TRBJ1-3, with TRBD1 identical over 10 bases. Trimming cost V 0 bases and J 1 base; bases outside gene matches: 4. Looked up from germline, CDR1 is SGHRS and CDR2 is YFSETQ. The CDR3 has 17 residues. DNA for the CDR3: TGCGCCAGCAGCTTGGGACAGGGGGCGAGGTCTGGAAACACCATATATTTT. The encoded protein is CASSLGQGARSGNTIYF.

This chain joins TRBV14 and TRBJ2-5; D is uncertain. Germline V CDR1 and CDR2: SGHDN, FVKESK. V shed 0 bases and J shed 3 bases, with 11 bases lying between them. This CDR3 has 15 residues. The CDR3 region is CASSQDSLDKETQYF. As DNA, the CDR3 is TGTGCCAGCAGCCAAGACAGTCTCGATAAAGAGACCCAGTACTTC.

In its sample, this clone was seen a few times. The gene calls are TRBV30 and TRBJ1-1; 9 nucleotides match TRBD1. Trimming took 3 bases from V and 1 from J; bases not matched to a gene: 0. CDR1 is GTSNPN and CDR2 is SVGIG in the germline V gene (reference sequence). The CDR3 extends over 13 amino acids. CDR3 protein: CAWRGQGNTEAFF. For the CDR3, the DNA is TGTGCCTGGAGGGGACAGGGGAACACTGAAGCTTTCTTT.

Regarding this clone: The junction differs from germline at one of its ends, possibly a read error. Other DNA sequences in the sample encode the same CDR3. The rearrangement links TRBV2 to TRBJ1-2, with D unclear. The CDR3 has 15 residues. Per the germline V gene, CDR1 is SNHLY and CDR2 is FYNNEI. CDR3 sequence (DNA): TGCGCCAGCAGTCCCAAAATTACAGCCAACTATGGCTACACCTTC. Its translation: CASSPKITANYGYTF.

The CDR3 sequence: CAITPQGTTGHGYTF. The CDR3, as DNA: TGTGCCATCACCCCCCAGGGGACCACCGGGCATGGCTACACCTTC. This chain connects TRBV10-3 to TRBJ1-2, with a possible D match to TRBD1 (6 bases). Looked up from germline, CDR1 is ENHRY and CDR2 is SYGVKD. V lost 7 bases and J lost 6, with 21 bases in between. CDR3 length equals 15 residues.

V is TRBV28 and J is TRBJ2-7; D is perhaps TRBD1 (5 bases). CDR3 size: 13 residues. The germline V gene has CDR1 MDHEN and CDR2 SYDVKM. Trimming shortened V by 6 bases and J by 0 bases, and 9 bases separated the two germline ends. The DNA for the CDR3 is TGTGCCAGCAGCATCGACAGCTCCTACGAGCAGTACTTC. Its translation is CASSIDSSYEQYF. Combining the CDR3 with reference TRBV28 and TRBJ2-7 gives the whole variable domain DVKVTQSSRYLVKRTGEKVFLECVQDMDHENMFWYRQDPGLGLRLIYFSYDVKMKEKGDIPEGYSVSREKKERFSLILESASTNQTSMYLCASSIDSSYEQYFGPGTRLTVT.

This rearrangement joins TRBV7-8 to TRBJ2-3; D is ambiguous. The CDR3 is 12 residues long. CDR1 SGHVS and CDR2 FQNEAQ come from the germline V gene. Trimming took off 8 bases at V and 5 bases at J, with 11 bases between the two ends. The CDR3 nucleotides are TGTGCCAGCCGTCCTCGCGGAGATACGCAGTATTTT. It is translated as CASRPRGDTQYF.

This clone occurred once. The chain is built from TRBV7-9 and TRBJ1-4, with 8 bases fitting TRBD1. Germline lookup yields CDR1 SEHNR and CDR2 FQNEAQ (reference sequence). This CDR3 has 16 residues. V shed 5 bases and J 1 base; nucleotides not matched to a gene: 6. CDR3 in amino acids: CASSPTGGLTNEKLFF. CDR3 DNA: TGTGCCAGCAGCCCAACAGGGGGTTTAACTAATGAAAAACTGTTTTTT. The variable domain in full, with the rest retrieved from reference TRBV7-9 and TRBJ1-4, is DTGVSQNPRHKITKRGQNVTFRCDPISEHNRLYWYRQTLGQGPEFLTYFQNEAQLEKSRLLSDRFSAERPKGSFSTLEIQRTEQGDSAMYLCASSPTGGLTNEKLFFGSGTQLSVL.

The chain has TRBV9 and TRBJ2-5; D is perhaps TRBD2 (6 bases). The end of the DNA is better explained by TRBJ2-7, so the J call may be wrong. The CDR3 totals 16 residues. Germline loops: CDR1 SGDLS, CDR2 YYNGEE. The CDR3 DNA is TGTGCCAGCAGCGTAGGGATTGGGGGGAGCTCCTACGAGCAGTACTTC. It codes for CASSVGIGGSSYEQYF.